These T cell receptor beta chains were read from a single sample in a study of cytomegalovirus exposure and HLA in healthy donors. Libraries were prepared by immunoSEQ multiplex PCR; TCRdb keeps only in-frame clonotypes and omits some of them. The sample records 50,000 or so clones, 91% being singletons. Sequenced: PBMCs. The receptors were sampled from a woman in her twenties or thirties in good health and CMV-seronegative. The CDR3 runs from the conserved cysteine through the conserved F or W. D genes are given only for firm matches. Clone size is not always given. Where it is, it says once, few, many or a class for expanded clones.

TGTGCCACCAACCGGAGGGAGCGGGATTGTTACGAGCAGTACTTC | CATNRRERDCYEQYF | TRBV9 | NA | TRBD2 | TRBJ2-7
TGTGCCAGCTCACCACCGACAGGGTGGGGGGATACGCAGTATTTT | CASSPPTGWGDTQYF | TRBV18 | NA | TRBD1 | TRBJ2-3
TGTGCCAGCAGCTCCCGCGGGGGCCCGAACACCGGGGAGCTGTTTTTT | CASSSRGGPNTGELFF | TRBV7-2 | few | NA | TRBJ2-2
TGTGCCAGCAGTTTAGGGCAGGGGCACAGCACTGAAGCTTTCTTT | CASSLGQGHSTEAFF | TRBV28 | NA | NA | TRBJ1-1
TGTGCCAGCAGCGCCGGGACTAGCGGGAGACAACAGTACTTC | CASSAGTSGRQQYF | TRBV9 | few | TRBD2 | TRBJ2-7
TGTGCCAGCAGTACCAGGGACTTCCCACGTTACGAGCAGTACTTC | CASSTRDFPRYEQYF | TRBV6-5 | NA | NA | TRBJ2-7
TGTGCCAGCAGCCAAGAACAGGTGGGTCAGCCCCAGCATTTT | CASSQEQVGQPQHF | TRBV4-2 | NA | NA | TRBJ1-5
TGTGCCAGCAGCCCAACCGGGACAGTAGATGGGGGCTACACCTTC | CASSPTGTVDGGYTF | TRBV5-4 | NA | TRBD1 | TRBJ1-2
TGTGCCAGCAGTGATCGATATAGCGGGAGGACCCATGAGCAGTTCTTC | CASSDRYSGRTHEQFF | TRBV6-1 | NA | TRBD2 | TRBJ2-1
TGTGCCAGCAGTGACTCTGAACTAGCGGGAGTTAAAGATACGCAGTATTTT | CASSDSELAGVKDTQYF | TRBV6-4 | NA | TRBD2 | TRBJ2-3
TGTGCCAGCAGTACCGGACTAGCGGGGGAGTACGAGCAGTACTTC | CASSTGLAGEYEQYF | TRBV6-5 | once | TRBD2 | TRBJ2-7
TGTGCCAGCAGCGCAGCCTACGAGCAGTACTTC | CASSAAYEQYF | TRBV7-2 | NA | NA | TRBJ2-7
TGTGCCAGCAGCTTAGCAGGAGATGAAAAACTGTTTTTT | CASSLAGDEKLFF | TRBV7-9 | NA | NA | TRBJ1-4
TGTGCCAGCAGTGGACTAGCGGACTACAATGAGCAGTTCTTC | CASSGLADYNEQFF | TRBV2 | NA | TRBD2 | TRBJ2-1
TGTGCCAGTAGGCGGGTGAGCGGGAACTACCAAGAGACCCAGTACTTC | CASRRVSGNYQETQYF | TRBV19 | NA | TRBD2 | TRBJ2-5
TGTGCCAGCAGTGAGTTTTCAGCGGGGGTCTCCTACGAGCAGTACTTC | CASSEFSAGVSYEQYF | TRBV25-1 | NA | TRBD2 | TRBJ2-7
TGTGCCAGCAGCTTCACAGGGACTAGCGGGCTCCCCTACGAGCAGTACTTC | CASSFTGTSGLPYEQYF | TRBV7-2 | NA | TRBD2 | TRBJ2-7
TGTGCCAGCAGCTCATCCAACAGGGGGCCCCAGTATTTT | CASSSSNRGPQYF | TRBV7-3 | NA | TRBD1 | TRBJ2-3
TGCGCCAGCAGCTTGGAGCTAGCGGGAGGATCCCATGCGGGCTCCTACGAGCAGTACTTC | CASSLELAGGSHAGSYEQYF | TRBV5-1 | NA | TRBD2 | TRBJ2-7
TGTGCCAGCAGCGTATGGTCTAGCGGGAGAGTGGGGTCCGGGGAGCTGTTTTTT | CASSVWSSGRVGSGELFF | TRBV9 | NA | TRBD2 | TRBJ2-2
TGTGCCAGCGGCCCAGGGCGGCGTGAAAAACTGTTTTTT | CASGPGRREKLFF | TRBV28 | NA | NA | TRBJ1-4
TGTGCCAGCAGCCCCCAGGGAGGGGTCAGGGAAAAACTGTTTTTT | CASSPQGGVREKLFF | TRBV9 | NA | NA | TRBJ1-4
TGTGCCATGAGCGGAACTAGCACAGATACGCAGTATTTT | CAMSGTSTDTQYF | TRBV27 | NA | NA | TRBJ2-3
TGTGCCATCAGTAGAGATAGCGGGAGTACAGATACGCAGTATTTT | CAISRDSGSTDTQYF | TRBV10-3 | NA | TRBD2 | TRBJ2-3
TGTGCCAGCAGCTTAGACGGGAATCAGCCCCAGCATTTT | CASSLDGNQPQHF | TRBV11-2 | NA | NA | TRBJ1-5
TGTGCCAGCAGTTTAAGGGTGGGGCCGGGACAGAGCACCTATGGCTACACCTTC | CASSLRVGPGQSTYGYTF | TRBV27 | NA | TRBD1 | TRBJ1-2
TGTGCCAGCAGTTCGGACGCAGGGGCAACTAATGAAAAACTGTTTTTT | CASSSDAGATNEKLFF | TRBV6-5 | NA | NA | TRBJ1-4
TGCGCCAGCAGCTTGGGTGTACAGGACCACGAGCAGTACTTC | CASSLGVQDHEQYF | TRBV5-1 | NA | NA | TRBJ2-7
TGTGCCAGCAGTCCCGGGAGATACGAGCAGTACTTC | CASSPGRYEQYF | TRBV28 | NA | NA | TRBJ2-7
TGCAGTGCCGGGGGGGATGGCTACACCTTC | CSAGGDGYTF | TRBV20-1 | NA | NA | TRBJ1-2
TGCGCCAGCAGCTTAGCCGATACAGGGGGCTATGGCTACACCTTC | CASSLADTGGYGYTF | TRBV5-1 | NA | TRBD1 | TRBJ1-2
TGTGCCAGTAGTATCGTCCCGGGACTAGCGGGAGGGCGGATGGGATACAATGAGCAGTTCTTC | CASSIVPGLAGGRMGYNEQFF | TRBV19 | NA | TRBD2 | TRBJ2-1
TGTGCCAGCAGCCATTCACCGGGACAGGGGACAGGAGGTGCCCAGCATTTT | CASSHSPGQGTGGAQHF | TRBV21-1 | once | NA | TRBJ1-5
TGTGCCAGCAGTTTGGCGGACAGGGGATTGAACACTGAAGCTTTCTTT | CASSLADRGLNTEAFF | TRBV6-5 | NA | TRBD1 | TRBJ1-1
TGCGCCAGCAGCAGCGAGGCCTCCTACGAGCAGTACTTC | CASSSEASYEQYF | TRBV5-1 | few | NA | TRBJ2-7
TGTGCCACAGCGGACCGGGAAACCCACTACGAGCAGTACTTC | CATADRETHYEQYF | TRBV19 | NA | NA | TRBJ2-7
TGTGCCAGCAGCGCGTTCCGGGGGTTATTCTACGAGCAGTACTTC | CASSAFRGLFYEQYF | TRBV27 | NA | NA | TRBJ2-7